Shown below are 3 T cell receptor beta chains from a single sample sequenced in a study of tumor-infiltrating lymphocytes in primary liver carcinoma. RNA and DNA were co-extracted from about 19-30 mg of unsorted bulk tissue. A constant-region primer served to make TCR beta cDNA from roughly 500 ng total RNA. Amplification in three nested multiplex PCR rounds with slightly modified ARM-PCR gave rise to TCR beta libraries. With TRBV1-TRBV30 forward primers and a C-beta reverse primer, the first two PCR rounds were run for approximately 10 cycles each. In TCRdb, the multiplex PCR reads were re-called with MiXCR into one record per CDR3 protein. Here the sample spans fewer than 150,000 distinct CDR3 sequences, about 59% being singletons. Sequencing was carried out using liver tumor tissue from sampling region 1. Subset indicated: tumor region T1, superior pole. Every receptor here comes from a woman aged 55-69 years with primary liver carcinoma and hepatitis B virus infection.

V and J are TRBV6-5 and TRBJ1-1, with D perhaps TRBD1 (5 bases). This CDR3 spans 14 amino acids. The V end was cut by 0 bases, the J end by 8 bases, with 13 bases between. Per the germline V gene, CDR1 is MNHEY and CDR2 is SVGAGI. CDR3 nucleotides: TGTGCCAGCAGTTACTCGGGCGGGGGTACCGAAGCTTTCTTT. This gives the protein CASSYSGGGTEAFF.

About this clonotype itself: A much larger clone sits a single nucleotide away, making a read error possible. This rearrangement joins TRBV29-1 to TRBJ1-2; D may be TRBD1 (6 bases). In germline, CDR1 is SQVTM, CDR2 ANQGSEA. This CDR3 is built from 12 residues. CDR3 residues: CRSRDIGGGYTF. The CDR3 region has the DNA TGCAGGTCCCGGGACATCGGAGGAGGCTACACCTTC.

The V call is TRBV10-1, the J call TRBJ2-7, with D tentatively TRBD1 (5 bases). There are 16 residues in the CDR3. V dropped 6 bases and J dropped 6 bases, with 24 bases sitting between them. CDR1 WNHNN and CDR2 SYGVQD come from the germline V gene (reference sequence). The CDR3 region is CASSLPSGNHRPEQYF. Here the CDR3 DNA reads TGCGCCAGCAGCCTCCCATCAGGGAACCACCGACCCGAGCAGTACTTC.